Listed here are 20 T cell receptor beta chains from one sample, sequenced in a study of human T cells and chemical hapten exposure. Time point given: healthy volunteer bleed at 2 weeks. Researchers extracted total RNA from unfractionated whole blood. From the RACE reads, TCRdb called clonotypes with MiXCR, one entry per CDR3 protein. The data contain over 85,000 distinct CDR3 sequences, about 10% of them seen just once; the ten biggest clones take up about 3%. The sequenced material came from whole blood. The receptors here all came from a female donor in good health. Some clones in this sample may be carry-over from other donors' samples.

This clonotype was seen only a few times. The chain recombines TRBV28 with TRBJ1-5; 9 bases are a match to TRBD1. V trimming: 5 bases; J trimming: 0 bases; junction bases outside the gene matches: 5. The CDR3 totals 16 residues. Germline CDR1 reads MDHEN; CDR2 reads SYDVKM. The DNA for the CDR3 is TGTGCCAGCAGTCCCCGGACAGGGGCTAGCAATCAGCCCCAGCATTTT. This gives the protein CASSPRTGASNQPQHF.

The CDR3 DNA is TGTGCCAGCAGTGCCCAGGAAGGGTACAATCAGCCCCAGCATTTT. Translation: CASSAQEGYNQPQHF. This sequence joins TRBV6-1 and TRBJ1-5; D is uncertain. The germline V gene has CDR1 MNHNS and CDR2 SASEGT. Trimming left V 4 bases short and J 3 bases short, with 13 bases between. The CDR3 runs to 15 residues.

This clonotype turned up a few times. The chain links TRBV7-2 to TRBJ2-5; 9 bases fit TRBD2. With 6 bases clipped from V and 4 bases from J, the junction kept 3 bases outside the gene matches. This CDR3 spans 13 amino acids. Germline-derived CDR1 and CDR2 are SGHTA and FQGNSA. The CDR3 here is CASRFSGRETQYF. CDR3 nucleotides: TGTGCCAGCAGGTTTAGCGGGAGAGAGACCCAGTACTTC.

This clonotype was counted a few times. This chain links TRBV4-3 with TRBJ2-2; D gene unclear. The CDR3 runs 14 residues. Trimming left V 4 bases short and J 0 bases short, with 6 bases between. CDR1 and CDR2 from the germline V gene are LGHNA and YSLEER. CDR3 DNA: TGCGCCAGCAGCCCTAGAACGAACACCGGGGAGCTGTTTTTT. Translation: CASSPRTNTGELFF.

This chain uses TRBV28 with TRBJ2-7, with D tentatively TRBD2 (5 bases). Looked up from germline, CDR1 is MDHEN and CDR2 is SYDVKM. This CDR3 has 13 residues. Between the trimmed V and J ends, which lost 6 bases and 5 bases, there was a span of 14 bases. In nucleotides, the CDR3 is TGTGCCAGCAGAGAGGGCCCTAGCCACGAGCAGTACTTC. It codes for CASREGPSHEQYF.

This clonotype was detected many times. The V and J genes are TRBV2 and TRBJ2-1, with a possible D match to TRBD1 (5 bases). V lost 5 bases to trimming and J lost 0 bases, with 11 bases between them. Germline CDR1 and CDR2: SNHLY and FYNNEI. The length of the CDR3 is 15 residues. The CDR3 reads CASSPDSNSYNEQFF. CDR3 bases: TGTGCCAGCAGTCCAGACAGCAACTCCTACAATGAGCAGTTCTTC.

V is TRBV6-1 and J is TRBJ2-5; 7 nucleotides align to TRBD2. The V and J ends lost 1 base and 1 base, in that order; junction bases with no gene match: 6. This CDR3 has 16 amino acids. Germline V gene sequence: CDR1 MNHNS, CDR2 SASEGT. CDR3 loop: CASSEDWLAVQETQYF. In DNA, the CDR3 is TGTGCCAGCAGTGAAGATTGGCTAGCGGTCCAAGAGACCCAGTACTTC.

This clonotype has a count of ten or more. The chain joins TRBV20-1 to TRBJ2-7; 7 positions match TRBD2. V was pared by 6 bases and J by 2 bases, with 7 bases of the junction left unmatched. This CDR3 contains 13 residues. Germline loops: CDR1 DFQATT, CDR2 SNEGSKA (reference sequence). Here the CDR3 reads CSAPAGFAYEQYF. For the CDR3, the DNA is TGCAGTGCCCCAGCGGGATTCGCCTACGAGCAGTACTTC.

This chain connects TRBV15 to TRBJ2-1; D unclear. Germline V gene lookup returns CDR1 LNHNV and CDR2 YYDKDF (reference sequence). The germline V and J ends were trimmed by 3 bases and 5 bases, with 14 bases remaining between them. This CDR3 has 15 residues. Written as DNA, the CDR3 is TGTGCCACCAGCAGTTCCACCGACACCCACAATGAGCAGTTCTTC. Amino acid sequence: CATSSSTDTHNEQFF.

This clonotype has at least ten counts. This rearrangement joins TRBV5-6 to TRBJ2-6; possibly TRBD1 for D (5 bases). V lost 3 bases and J 4 bases, leaving 11 bases between the germline ends. This CDR3 has 15 residues. CDR1 is SGHDT and CDR2 is YYEEEE in the germline V gene. The CDR3 here is CASSSQAAGANVLTF. The CDR3 nucleotides are TGTGCCAGCAGCTCACAGGCGGCCGGGGCCAACGTCCTGACTTTC.

This clonotype has more than one count but fewer than ten. CDR3 in DNA: TGCGCCAGCAGCCCCGGGACTGAGCAGTTCTTC. Its protein is CASSPGTEQFF. This chain joins TRBV5-1 and TRBJ2-1; D tentatively reads TRBD1 or TRBD2 (5 bases each). The germline CDR1 and CDR2 sequences are SGHRS and YFSETQ. V was shortened by 4 bases and J by 9 bases, with 8 bases between the two germline ends. The CDR3 length is 11 residues.

In this sample, this clonotype turned up many times. The chain carries TRBV29-1 and TRBJ2-1; D might be TRBD2 (6 bases). The V gene lost 7 bases and the J gene lost 2 bases, with 15 bases spanning the gap. CDR1 is SQVTM and CDR2 is ANQGSEA in the germline V gene. This CDR3 has 14 amino acids. CDR3 residues: CSAITSTAYNEQFF. The CDR3, as DNA: TGCAGCGCTATAACTAGCACGGCCTACAATGAGCAGTTCTTC.

V is TRBV5-5 and J is TRBJ2-1, with TRBD2 matching over 8 bases. The CDR3 has 17 amino acids. The V gene end was trimmed by 4 bases and the J gene end by 4 bases; junction bases not matched to a gene: 13. Germline lookup yields CDR1 SGHKS and CDR2 YYEKEE (reference sequence). CDR3 protein: CASSTRRLARCYNEQFF. CDR3 in DNA: TGTGCCAGCAGCACCCGTCGACTAGCGAGATGTTACAATGAGCAGTTCTTC.

V is TRBV12-3 or TRBV12-4 and J is TRBJ2-7, with 10 bases identical to TRBD2. Losses at the gene ends were 5 bases for V and 2 bases for J; bases not matched to a gene: 6. This CDR3 region has 15 residues. CDR3 nucleotide sequence: TGTGCCAGCAGTCCCGGACTAGCGGACCCCTACGAGCAGTACTTC. Translation: CASSPGLADPYEQYF.

This clonotype has only a few counts. Sequence at one end of the junction differs from germline and may be a read error. This rearrangement joins TRBV5-6 to TRBJ2-7; 7 bases match TRBD1. This CDR3 region has 14 residues. Germline values: CDR1 SGHDT, CDR2 YYEEEE. The CDR3 bases are TGTGCCAACAGCCTGACAGGGACCCCTTACGAGCAGTACTTC. It is translated as CANSLTGTPYEQYF.

As concerns this clonotype: A much larger clone differs by one base, so this may be a read error. The genes are TRBV5-6 and TRBJ2-7; 11 bases match TRBD2. Germline loops: CDR1 SGHDT, CDR2 YYEEEE. This CDR3 has 15 amino acids. J gave up 0 bases and V 4 bases, and 3 bases lay outside the gene matches. The CDR3 spells CASSPGLADSYEQYF. The CDR3 DNA follows: TGTGCCAGCAGCCCGGGACTAGCGGACTCCTACGAGCAGTACTTC.

CDR3 nucleotide sequence: TGTGCCAGCAGAACAGGGAAGAGCTCCTACGAGCAGTACTTC. Translation gives CASRTGKSSYEQYF. The chain employs TRBV6-2 or TRBV6-3 and TRBJ2-7, with a tentative D call TRBD1 (6 bases). Trimming cost V 6 bases and J 0 bases, with 12 bases left between them. The CDR3 has 14 amino acids. Germline CDR1 MNHEY, CDR2 SVGEGT.

This chain links TRBV7-9 with TRBJ2-1; 8 bases line up with TRBD2. CDR1 and CDR2 from the germline V gene are SEHNR and FQNEAQ (reference sequence). The V segment lost 5 bases and the J segment 9 bases; nucleotides outside the gene matches: 6. This CDR3 comprises 13 residues. As DNA, the CDR3 is TGTGCCAGCAGCCAGCGGGAGATGGTTGAGCAGTTCTTC. This sequence encodes CASSQREMVEQFF.

The V gene is TRBV2, the J gene TRBJ1-1; maybe TRBD1 (5 bases). Trimming shortened V by 5 bases and J by 2 bases, and 9 bases separated the two germline ends. The CDR3 has 13 amino acids. The germline gives CDR1 SNHLY, CDR2 FYNNEI. DNA of the CDR3: TGTGCCAGCAGTAGACAGTCCAACACTGAAGCTTTCTTT. The encoded protein is CASSRQSNTEAFF. The variable domain in full, with the rest retrieved from reference TRBV2 and TRBJ1-1, is EPEVTQTPSHQVTQMGQEVILRCVPISNHLYFYWYRQILGQKVEFLVSFYNNEISEKSEIFDDQFSVERPDGSNFTLKIRSTKLEDSAMYFCASSRQSNTEAFFGQGTRLTVV.

This clonotype has a count of ten or more. DNA of the CDR3: TGTGCCAGCACGGTTGGAGGGGCTCATAGCACTGAAGCTTTCTTT. It translates to CASTVGGAHSTEAFF. The V and J genes are TRBV28 and TRBJ1-1; D perhaps matches TRBD1 (5 bases). This CDR3 has 15 amino acids. The V gene lost 7 bases and the J gene lost 4 bases, with 19 bases spanning the gap. Germline values: CDR1 MDHEN, CDR2 SYDVKM.